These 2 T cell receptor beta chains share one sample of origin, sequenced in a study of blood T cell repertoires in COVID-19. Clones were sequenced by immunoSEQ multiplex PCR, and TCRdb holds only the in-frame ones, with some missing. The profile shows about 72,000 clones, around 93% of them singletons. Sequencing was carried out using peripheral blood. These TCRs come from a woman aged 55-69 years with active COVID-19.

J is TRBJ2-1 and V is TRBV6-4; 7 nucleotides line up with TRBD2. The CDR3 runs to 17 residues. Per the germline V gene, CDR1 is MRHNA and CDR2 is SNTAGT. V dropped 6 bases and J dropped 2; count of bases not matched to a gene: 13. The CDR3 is CASSREAGGRAYNEQFF. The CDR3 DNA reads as TGTGCCAGCAGCCGGGAGGCTGGAGGGAGGGCCTACAATGAGCAGTTCTTC.

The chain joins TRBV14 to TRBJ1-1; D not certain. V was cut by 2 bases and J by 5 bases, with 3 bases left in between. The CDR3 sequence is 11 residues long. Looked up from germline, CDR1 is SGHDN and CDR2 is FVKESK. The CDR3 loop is CASSQSTEAFF. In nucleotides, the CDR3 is TGTGCCAGCAGCCAATCGACTGAAGCTTTCTTT.